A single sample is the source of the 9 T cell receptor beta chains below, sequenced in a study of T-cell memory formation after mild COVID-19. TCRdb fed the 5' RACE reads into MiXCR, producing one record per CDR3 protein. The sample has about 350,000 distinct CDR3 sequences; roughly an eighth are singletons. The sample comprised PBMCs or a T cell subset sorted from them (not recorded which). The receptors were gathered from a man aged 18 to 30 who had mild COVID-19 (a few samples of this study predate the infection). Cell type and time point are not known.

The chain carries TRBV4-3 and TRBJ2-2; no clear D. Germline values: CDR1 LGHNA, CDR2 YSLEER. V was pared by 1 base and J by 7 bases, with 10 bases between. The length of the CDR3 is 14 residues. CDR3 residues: CASSQVTIGGELFF. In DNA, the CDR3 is TGCGCCAGCAGCCAAGTCACGATAGGCGGGGAGCTGTTTTTT.

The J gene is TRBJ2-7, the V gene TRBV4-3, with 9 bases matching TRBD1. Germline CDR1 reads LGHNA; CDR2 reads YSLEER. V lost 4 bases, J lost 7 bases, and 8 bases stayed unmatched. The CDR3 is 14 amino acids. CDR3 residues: CASSPGTGPWEQYF. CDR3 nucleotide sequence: TGCGCCAGCAGCCCGGGGACAGGGCCTTGGGAGCAGTACTTC.

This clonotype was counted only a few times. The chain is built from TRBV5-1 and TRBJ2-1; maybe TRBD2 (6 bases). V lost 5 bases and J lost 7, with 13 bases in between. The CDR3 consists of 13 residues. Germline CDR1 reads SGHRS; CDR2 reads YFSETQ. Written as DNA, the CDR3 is TGCGCCAGCAGGGGGACTGGCGGGAATGAGCAGTTCTTC. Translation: CASRGTGGNEQFF.

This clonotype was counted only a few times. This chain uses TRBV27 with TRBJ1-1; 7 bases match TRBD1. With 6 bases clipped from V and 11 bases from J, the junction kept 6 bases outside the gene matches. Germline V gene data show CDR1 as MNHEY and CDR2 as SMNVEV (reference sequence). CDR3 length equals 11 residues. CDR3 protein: CASRSTGRAFF. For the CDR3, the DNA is TGTGCCAGCAGGTCGACAGGGAGGGCTTTCTTT.

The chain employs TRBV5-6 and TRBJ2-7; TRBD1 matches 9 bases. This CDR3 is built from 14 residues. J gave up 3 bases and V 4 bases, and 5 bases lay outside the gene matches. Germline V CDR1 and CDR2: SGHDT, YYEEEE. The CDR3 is CASSGRDRDYEQYV. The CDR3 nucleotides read TGTGCCAGCAGCGGAAGGGACAGGGACTACGAGCAGTACGTC.

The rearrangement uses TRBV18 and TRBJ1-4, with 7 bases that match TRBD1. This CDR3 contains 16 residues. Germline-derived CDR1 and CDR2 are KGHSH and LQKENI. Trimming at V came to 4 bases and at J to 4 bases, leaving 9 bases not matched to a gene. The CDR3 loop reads CASSRFRGGDNEKLFF. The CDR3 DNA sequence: TGTGCCAGCTCACGATTTAGAGGGGGCGATAATGAAAAACTGTTTTTT.

For the CDR3, the DNA is TGTGCCATCAGTGGGCAGGGGGCCTCTCCGAGCTCCTACAATGAGCAGTTCTTC. Amino acid sequence: CAISGQGASPSSYNEQFF. The chain couples TRBV10-3 to TRBJ2-1; 8 nucleotides line up with TRBD1. This CDR3 has 18 residues. Trimming removed 4 bases from V and 0 bases from J; junction bases left unmatched: 11. From germline, CDR1 is ENHRY and CDR2 SYGVKD.

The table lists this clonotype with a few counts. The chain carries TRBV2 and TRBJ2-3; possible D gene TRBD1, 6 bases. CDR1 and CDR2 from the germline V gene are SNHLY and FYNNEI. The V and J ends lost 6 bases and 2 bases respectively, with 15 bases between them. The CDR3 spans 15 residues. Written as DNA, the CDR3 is TGTGCCAGCAGCGTTTATGGGGGCCACACAGATACGCAGTATTTT. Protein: CASSVYGGHTDTQYF.

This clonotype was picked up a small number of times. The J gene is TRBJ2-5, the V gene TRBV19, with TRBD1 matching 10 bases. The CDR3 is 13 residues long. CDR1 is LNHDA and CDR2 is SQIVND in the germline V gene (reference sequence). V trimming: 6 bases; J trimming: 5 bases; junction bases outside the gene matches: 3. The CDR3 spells CASSDRGRETQYF. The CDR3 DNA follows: TGTGCCAGTAGCGACAGGGGGCGTGAGACCCAGTACTTC. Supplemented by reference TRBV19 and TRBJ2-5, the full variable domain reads DGGITQSPKYLFRKEGQNVTLSCEQNLNHDAMYWYRQDPGQGLRLIYYSQIVNDFQKGDIAEGYSVSREKKESFPLTVTSAQKNPTAFYLCASSDRGRETQYFGPGTRLLVL.